The 15 T cell receptor beta chains below all came from one sample that was sequenced in a study of spatial heterogeneity in lung cancer (dated 2019 in TCRdb). What this sample's time point label stands for: sample taken at primary tumor resection. Libraries came from 5' RACE. TCRdb shows the sequencer as NextSeq 500. TCRdb reran the public reads through fastp at Q25 and MiXCR, keeping productive beta chains. Records with the same CDR3 protein are collapsed into one entry carrying the most frequent genes and DNA. Within this sample are 4,200 or so distinct CDR3 sequences, with 8.8% of them counted one time only. Of the sample, about 6.9% is held by the ten largest clones. Here the sequenced sample was normal lung tissue next to the tumor, taken at surgery. These receptors were taken from a female donor with early-stage non-small cell lung cancer.

Relative to its sample, this clonotype is medium-sized (0.01 to 0.1%). The rearrangement links TRBV20-1 to TRBJ1-1; D might be TRBD1 (5 bases). CDR3 length equals 12 residues. V was pared by 6 bases and J by 7 bases, with 15 bases between. The V gene's germline CDR1 is DFQATT and CDR2 SNEGSKA (reference sequence). DNA of the CDR3: TGCAGTGCCCTGCGTGGGGGGGGTGAAGCTTTCTTT. This gives the protein CSALRGGGEAFF.

In its sample, this clonotype is medium-sized. V and J are TRBV7-2 and TRBJ2-7; no clear D. The CDR3 runs to 14 residues. The germline V and J ends were trimmed by 2 bases and 5 bases, with 13 bases remaining between them. Germline V lookup: CDR1 SGHTA, CDR2 FQGNSA. CDR3: CASSLIAGTHEQYF. Here the CDR3 DNA reads TGTGCCAGCAGCTTAATAGCAGGAACCCACGAGCAGTACTTC.

This clonotype is labeled medium-sized. The gene calls are TRBV4-3 and TRBJ2-2; 8 bases line up with TRBD1. The V segment lost 3 bases and the J segment 3 bases; nucleotides outside the gene matches: 6. The length of the CDR3 is 16 residues. Looked up from germline, CDR1 is LGHNA and CDR2 is YSLEER. The CDR3 protein is CASSQSGGSDTGELFF. CDR3 in DNA: TGCGCCAGCAGCCAGTCAGGGGGCTCGGACACCGGGGAGCTGTTTTTT.

The table lists this clonotype with many counts. The chain joins TRBV7-6 to TRBJ2-7; D gene unclear. The germline V gene encodes CDR1 SGHVS and CDR2 FNYEAQ. The CDR3 covers 11 residues. V lost 2 bases and J 1 base, leaving 0 bases between the germline ends. The CDR3: CASSLSYEQYF. The CDR3 DNA is TGTGCCAGCAGCTTATCCTACGAGCAGTACTTC.

This clonotype was counted many times. The J gene is TRBJ2-2, the V gene TRBV2; D remains ambiguous. V was trimmed by 2 bases and J by 5 bases, leaving 9 bases between them. The CDR3 length is 14 residues. CDR1 and CDR2 from the germline V gene are SNHLY and FYNNEI. The CDR3 is CASSELVGTGELFF. In DNA, the CDR3 is TGTGCCAGCAGTGAACTCGTCGGGACCGGGGAGCTGTTTTTT.

This clonotype is medium-sized. The rearrangement joins TRBV20-1 to TRBJ1-6, with TRBD1 as a possible D gene (5 bases). The CDR3 consists of 15 residues. Germline V CDR1 and CDR2: DFQATT, SNEGSKA (reference sequence). V lost 5 bases to trimming and J lost 14 bases, with 25 bases between them. The DNA for the CDR3 is TGCAGTGCTCGCCCCCCCGGAGAGGGGAGTATGGCCCTCCACTTT. It codes for CSARPPGEGSMALHF.

Sample share makes this clonotype large. The chain joins TRBV27 to TRBJ1-4; D unresolved. The CDR3 is made up of 15 amino acids. With 5 bases removed from V and 5 bases from J, the gap between germline ends came to 15 bases. Germline CDR1 is MNHEY and CDR2 is SMNVEV (reference sequence). The CDR3 here is CASSRSTQLNEKLFF. In DNA, the CDR3 is TGTGCCAGCAGTCGCAGCACACAACTAAATGAAAAACTGTTTTTT.

CDR3 sequence: CASSSGLATDTQYF. CDR3 nucleotide sequence: TGTGCCAGCAGCTCGGGACTAGCGACAGATACGCAGTATTTT. The chain combines TRBV7-3 with TRBJ2-3; 10 bases map to TRBD2. V lost 4 bases to trimming and J lost 3 bases; unmatched junction nucleotides: 1. Germline CDR1 and CDR2: SGHTA and FQGTGA. The CDR3 totals 14 residues.

By its share, this clonotype is medium-sized. The chain is built from TRBV7-9 and TRBJ2-3; D is unclear. The germline gives CDR1 SEHNR, CDR2 FQNEAQ (reference sequence). The CDR3 has 16 residues. Between the trimmed V and J ends, which lost 0 bases and 0 bases, there was a span of 10 bases. The CDR3 coding sequence is TGTGCCAGCAGCTTAGCAGTCTTCGACAGCACAGATACGCAGTATTTT. It encodes CASSLAVFDSTDTQYF.

The rearrangement links TRBV30 to TRBJ1-6, with TRBD1 matching 8 bases. The junction had 8 bases not matched to a gene; V was cut back by 4 bases and J by 9 bases. The CDR3 consists of 14 residues. Germline V gene sequence: CDR1 GTSNPN, CDR2 SVGIG (reference sequence). CDR3 loop: CAWMTGTGLSPLHF. CDR3 bases: TGTGCCTGGATGACCGGGACAGGCCTTTCACCCCTCCACTTT.

This clonotype was seen a few times. The chain combines TRBV29-1 with TRBJ2-4, with D perhaps TRBD2 (6 bases). Germline CDR1 is SQVTM and CDR2 is ANQGSEA. V was pared by 4 bases and J by 16 bases, with 17 bases between. The CDR3 extends over 11 amino acids. The DNA of the CDR3 is TGCAGCGTTGCCGGGGACTGGGGAGTATACTTC. Translating gives CSVAGDWGVYF.

This clonotype is termed medium-sized. This chain links TRBV7-2 with TRBJ1-1; 7 bases match TRBD1. Germline loops: CDR1 SGHTA, CDR2 FQGNSA. The CDR3 sequence is 16 residues long. The ends lost 5 bases at V and 3 bases at J; junction bases unmatched: 12. The CDR3 nucleotides read TGTGCCAGCAGCCCGCGAGGGGGACAGCGAGACACTGAAGCTTTCTTT. Translating gives CASSPRGGQRDTEAFF.

By frequency in the sample, this clonotype is medium-sized. The chain carries TRBV4-3 and TRBJ2-7, with TRBD2 matching 11 bases. V was pared by 4 bases and J by 3 bases, with 5 bases of the junction left unmatched. There are 15 residues in the CDR3. Germline CDR1 is LGHNA and CDR2 is YSLEER. CDR3 sequence reads: CASSRGTSGNYEQYF. CDR3 DNA sequence: TGCGCCAGCAGCCGCGGGACTAGCGGAAACTACGAGCAGTACTTC.

At least ten counts were recorded for this clonotype. The V gene is TRBV6-5, the J gene TRBJ2-3; D is unresolved. CDR1 is MNHEY, CDR2 SVGAGI, per germline. The CDR3 extends over 15 amino acids. The V end was cut by 2 bases, the J end by 4 bases, with 13 bases between. The CDR3 DNA sequence: TGTGCCAGCAGTTACGGAAACGCGGCCGCAGATACGCAGTATTTT. It codes for CASSYGNAAADTQYF.

By share, this clonotype counts as medium-sized (0.01 to 0.1%). The CDR3 coding sequence is TGTGCCAGCAGCTGGCGGGATTCAGATACGCAGTATTTT. Translating gives CASSWRDSDTQYF. The chain joins TRBV7-2 to TRBJ2-3; possible D gene TRBD2, 6 bases. Germline CDR1 reads SGHTA; CDR2 reads FQGNSA. This CDR3 has 13 residues. Trimming stripped 4 bases from V and 4 bases from J, with 9 bases between.